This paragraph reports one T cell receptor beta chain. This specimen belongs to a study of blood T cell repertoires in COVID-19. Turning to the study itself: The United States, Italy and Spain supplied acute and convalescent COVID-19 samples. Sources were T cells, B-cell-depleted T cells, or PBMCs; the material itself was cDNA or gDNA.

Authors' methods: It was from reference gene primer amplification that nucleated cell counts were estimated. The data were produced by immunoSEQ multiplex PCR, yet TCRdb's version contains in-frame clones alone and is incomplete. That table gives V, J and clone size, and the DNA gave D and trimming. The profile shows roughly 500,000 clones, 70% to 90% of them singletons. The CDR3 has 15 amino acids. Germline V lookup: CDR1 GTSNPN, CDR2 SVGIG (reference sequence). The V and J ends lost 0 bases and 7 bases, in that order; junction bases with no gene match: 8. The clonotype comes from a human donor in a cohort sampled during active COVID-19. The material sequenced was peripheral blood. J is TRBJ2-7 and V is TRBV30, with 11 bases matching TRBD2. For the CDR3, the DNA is TGTGCCTGGAGTGTACGACTAGCGGGGATTAGGGAGCAGTACTTC. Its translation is CAWSVRLAGIREQYF.